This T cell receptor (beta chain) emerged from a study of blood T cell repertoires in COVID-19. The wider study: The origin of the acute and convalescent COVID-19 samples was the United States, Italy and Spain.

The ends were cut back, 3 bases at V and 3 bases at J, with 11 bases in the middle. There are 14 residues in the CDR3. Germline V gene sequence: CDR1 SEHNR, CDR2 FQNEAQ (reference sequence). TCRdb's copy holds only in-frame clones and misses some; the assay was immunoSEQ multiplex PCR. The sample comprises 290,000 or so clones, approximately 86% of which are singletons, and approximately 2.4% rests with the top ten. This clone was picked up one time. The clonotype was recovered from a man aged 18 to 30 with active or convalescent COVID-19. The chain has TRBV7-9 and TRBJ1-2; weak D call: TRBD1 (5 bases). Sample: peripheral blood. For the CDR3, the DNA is TGTGCCAGCAGCTTGGGGGGGACCGACTATGGCTACACCTTC. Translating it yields CASSLGGTDYGYTF.